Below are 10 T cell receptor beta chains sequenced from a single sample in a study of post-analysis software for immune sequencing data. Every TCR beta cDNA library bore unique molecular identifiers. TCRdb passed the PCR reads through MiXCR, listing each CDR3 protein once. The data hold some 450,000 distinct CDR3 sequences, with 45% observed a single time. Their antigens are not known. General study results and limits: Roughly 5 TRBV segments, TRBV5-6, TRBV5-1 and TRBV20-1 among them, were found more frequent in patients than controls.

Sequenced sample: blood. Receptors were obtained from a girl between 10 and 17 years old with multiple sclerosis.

CDR3 nucleotides: TGTGCCAGCAGCCCCCGGCGCACTGAAGCTTTCTTT. Its protein is CASSPRRTEAFF. The chain has TRBV12-3 or TRBV12-4 and TRBJ1-1; D uncertain. The CDR3 spans 12 residues. V was shortened by 6 bases and J by 4 bases, with 9 bases between the two germline ends.

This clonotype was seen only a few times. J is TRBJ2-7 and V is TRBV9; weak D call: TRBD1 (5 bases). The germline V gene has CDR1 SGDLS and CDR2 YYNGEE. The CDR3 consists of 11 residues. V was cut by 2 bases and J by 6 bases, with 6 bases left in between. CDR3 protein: CASSVGAEQYF. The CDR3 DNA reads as TGTGCCAGCAGCGTTGGGGCCGAGCAGTACTTC.

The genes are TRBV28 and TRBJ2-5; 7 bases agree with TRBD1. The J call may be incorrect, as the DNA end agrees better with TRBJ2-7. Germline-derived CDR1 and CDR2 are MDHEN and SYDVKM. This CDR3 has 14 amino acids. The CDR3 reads CASSSGTAWYEQYF. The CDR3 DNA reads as TGTGCCAGCAGTTCCGGGACAGCCTGGTACGAGCAGTACTTC.

CDR3 protein: CASSLAHGGGYEQYF. The CDR3 nucleotides are TGTGCCAGCAGCTTAGCCCACGGAGGCGGGTACGAGCAGTACTTC. The V and J genes are TRBV7-9 and TRBJ2-7; D is perhaps TRBD2 (5 bases). This CDR3 is built from 15 residues. Germline V gene lookup returns CDR1 SEHNR and CDR2 FQNEAQ (reference sequence). Trimming stripped 0 bases from V and 4 bases from J, with 13 bases between.

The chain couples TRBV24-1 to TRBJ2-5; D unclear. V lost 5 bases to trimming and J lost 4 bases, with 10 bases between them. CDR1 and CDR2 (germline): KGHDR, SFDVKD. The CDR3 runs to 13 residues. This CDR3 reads CATSGPPGETQYF. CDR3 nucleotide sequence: TGTGCCACCAGTGGACCCCCGGGAGAGACCCAGTACTTC.

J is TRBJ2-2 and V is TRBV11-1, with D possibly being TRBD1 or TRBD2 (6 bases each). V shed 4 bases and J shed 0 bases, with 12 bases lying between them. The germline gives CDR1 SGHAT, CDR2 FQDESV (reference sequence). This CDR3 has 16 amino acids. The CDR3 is CASSSGGQANTGELFF. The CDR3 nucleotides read TGTGCCAGCAGCTCCGGGGGACAAGCGAACACCGGGGAGCTGTTTTTT.

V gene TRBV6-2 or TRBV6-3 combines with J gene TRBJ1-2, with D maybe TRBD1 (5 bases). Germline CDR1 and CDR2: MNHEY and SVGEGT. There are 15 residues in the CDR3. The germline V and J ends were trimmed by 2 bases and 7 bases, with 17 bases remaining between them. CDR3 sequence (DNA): TGTGCCAGCAGTTACGGTCGGGGGGAGGCAAGTGGCTACACCTTC. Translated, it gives CASSYGRGEASGYTF.

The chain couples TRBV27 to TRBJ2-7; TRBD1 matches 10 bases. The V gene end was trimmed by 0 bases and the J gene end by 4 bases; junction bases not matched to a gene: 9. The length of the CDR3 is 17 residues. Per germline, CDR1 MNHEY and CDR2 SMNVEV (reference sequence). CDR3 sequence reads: CASSLSNLRQGAYEQYF. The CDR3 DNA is TGTGCCAGCAGTTTATCGAATTTGAGACAGGGGGCTTACGAGCAGTACTTC.

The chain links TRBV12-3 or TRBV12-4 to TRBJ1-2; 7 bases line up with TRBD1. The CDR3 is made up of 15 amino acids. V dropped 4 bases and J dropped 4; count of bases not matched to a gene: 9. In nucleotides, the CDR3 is TGTGCCAGCAGTTCCGGACAGGTAGTAGGCTATGGCTACACCTTC. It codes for CASSSGQVVGYGYTF.

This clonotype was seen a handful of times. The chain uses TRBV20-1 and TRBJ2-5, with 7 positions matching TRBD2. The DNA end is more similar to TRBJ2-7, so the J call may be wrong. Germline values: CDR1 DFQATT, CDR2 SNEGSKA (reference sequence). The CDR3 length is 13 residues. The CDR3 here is CSAPPSGVDEQYF. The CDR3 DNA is TGCAGTGCTCCCCCCAGCGGGGTGGACGAGCAGTACTTC.